Below, 28 T cell receptor beta chains from the same sample are listed, as sequenced in a study of Graves' ophthalmopathy and Graves' hyperthyroidism. Amplification from RNA transcripts yielded the TCR beta CDR3 regions. RT-PCR was first run with HTBI primers, then multiplex PCR in a second round. TCRdb passed the multiplex PCR reads through MiXCR, listing each CDR3 protein once. The table has approximately 540,000 distinct CDR3 sequences, under 45% seen once. Sequencing was performed on peripheral blood or thyroid tissue (not recorded which). These TCRs come from an adult man with Graves' hyperthyroidism.

This clonotype was detected many times. The chain uses TRBV7-9 and TRBJ2-7; TRBD1 is a possible D gene (5 bases). CDR3 length: 16 residues. V was pared by 3 bases and J by 3 bases, with 18 bases between. In germline, CDR1 is SEHNR, CDR2 FQNEAQ (reference sequence). CDR3 bases: TGTGCCAGCAGCTTCGCCCCTCGCAGGGCAGACTACGAGCAGTACTTC. Translating gives CASSFAPRRADYEQYF. Using reference TRBV7-9 and TRBJ2-7 for the parts outside the CDR3, the full variable domain is DTGVSQNPRHKITKRGQNVTFRCDPISEHNRLYWYRQTLGQGPEFLTYFQNEAQLEKSRLLSDRFSAERPKGSFSTLEIQRTEQGDSAMYLCASSFAPRRADYEQYFGPGTRLTVT.

Remarks on this clonotype: This may be a read error, as it is one base from a much larger clone. This chain joins TRBV27 and TRBJ2-5; D could derive from TRBD1 or TRBD2 (5 bases each). The CDR3 loop spans 15 amino acids. Per the germline V gene, CDR1 is MNHEY and CDR2 is SMNVEV (reference sequence). The CDR3 region has the DNA TGTGCCAGCAGTTTATCGATGTCCAGGGACGAGACCCAGTGCTTC. Translating gives CASSLSMSRDETQCF.

Ten or more counts support this clonotype. CDR3 amino acids: CASSAQGTGNDEQYF. CDR3 in DNA: TGTGCCAGCAGCGCCCAAGGGACAGGGAACGACGAGCAGTACTTC. The chain has TRBV2 and TRBJ2-7; 9 positions match TRBD1. Germline CDR1 SNHLY, CDR2 FYNNEI. V shed 6 bases, J shed 5 bases, and the junction held 11 bases outside the gene matches. The CDR3 totals 15 residues.

This chain links TRBV7-9 with TRBJ2-5, with 8 bases lining up with TRBD1. After removal of 3 bases from V and 4 bases from J, the junction contained 7 bases not matched to a gene. This CDR3 region has 15 residues. Germline V CDR1 and CDR2: SEHNR, FQNEAQ (reference sequence). This CDR3 reads CASSFRDRLAETQYF. CDR3 coding DNA: TGTGCCAGCAGCTTCCGGGACAGGTTGGCAGAGACCCAGTACTTC.

V gene TRBV5-1 combines with J gene TRBJ2-3; 11 bases agree with TRBD2. The V gene end was trimmed by 5 bases and the J gene end by 6 bases; junction bases not matched to a gene: 14. The germline V gene has CDR1 SGHRS and CDR2 YFSETQ. This CDR3 comprises 17 residues. CDR3 region: CASSSKTSGVLRDTQYF. CDR3 coding DNA: TGCGCCAGCAGTTCTAAGACTAGCGGGGTCCTTAGGGATACGCAGTATTTT.

This rearrangement joins TRBV24-1 to TRBJ1-2; tentatively, D is TRBD1 (5 bases). CDR1 is KGHDR and CDR2 is SFDVKD in the germline V gene. V was cut by 4 bases and J by 5 bases, with 22 bases left in between. There are 17 residues in the CDR3. This CDR3 is CATSDSPQGVGPYGYTF. CDR3 bases: TGTGCCACCAGTGACAGCCCTCAGGGTGTGGGGCCTTATGGCTACACCTTC.

The gene calls are TRBV4-2 and TRBJ2-7; 9 bases map to TRBD2. Trimming cost V 0 bases and J 7 bases; bases outside gene matches: 10. Germline V lookup: CDR1 LGHNA, CDR2 YNFKEQ. The CDR3 consists of 16 residues. This CDR3 is CASSQDRLAGSREQYF. DNA for the CDR3: TGTGCCAGCAGCCAAGATCGGCTAGCGGGATCAAGGGAGCAGTACTTC.

Ten or more counts support this clonotype. This sequence joins TRBV4-1 and TRBJ1-2; D is unclear. The CDR3 contains 15 residues. V lost 1 base, J lost 1 base, and 10 bases lay in between. Germline V gene sequence: CDR1 MGHRA, CDR2 YSYEKL. The CDR3 sequence: CASSQGQSNNYGYTF. In nucleotides, the CDR3 is TGCGCCAGCAGCCAAGGTCAGTCCAATAACTATGGCTACACCTTC.

The chain recombines TRBV7-8 with TRBJ1-5; 10 nucleotides match TRBD1. V gave up 3 bases and J gave up 5 bases; unmatched junction bases: 1. This CDR3 spans 14 amino acids. CDR1 is SGHVS and CDR2 is FQNEAQ in the germline V gene. CDR3 protein: CASSFGTGDQPQHF. DNA for the CDR3: TGTGCCAGCAGCTTTGGGACAGGGGATCAGCCCCAGCATTTT.

This clonotype was detected many times. This chain joins TRBV12-3 or TRBV12-4 and TRBJ1-1; D unresolved. This CDR3 contains 12 residues. The V end was cut by 3 bases, the J end by 7 bases, with 9 bases between. CDR3 region: CASSFGWDEAFF. The CDR3, as DNA: TGTGCCAGCAGTTTTGGATGGGATGAAGCTTTCTTT.

This clonotype was observed once. This may be a read error, as it is one base from a much larger clone. No conserved phenylalanine or tryptophan is present at the end of the CDR3, so a read error is the likely explanation. DNA for the CDR3: TGTGCCAGCACCCCGGGACAGGGTTACGAGCAGTACCTC. Its protein is CASTPGQGYEQYL. J is TRBJ2-7 and V is TRBV6-5; 9 bases agree with TRBD1. Losses at the gene ends were 7 bases for V and 4 bases for J; bases not matched to a gene: 5. The CDR3 runs to 13 residues. Germline CDR1 MNHEY, CDR2 SVGAGI.

This clonotype was detected many times. The J gene is TRBJ1-2, the V gene TRBV20-1; 7 positions match TRBD1. The germline V gene encodes CDR1 DFQATT and CDR2 SNEGSKA (reference sequence). V was pared by 5 bases and J by 3 bases, with 6 bases of the junction left unmatched. CDR3 length: 13 residues. The CDR3 protein is CSAGTGTDYGYTF. The CDR3 region has the DNA TGCAGTGCTGGGACCGGGACAGACTATGGCTACACCTTC.

Remarks on this clonotype: A much larger clonotype is one base distant, so this may be a read error. The chain joins TRBV2 to TRBJ1-5; D remains unclear. The CDR3 has 18 residues. Trimming shortened V by 3 bases and J by 0 bases, and 18 bases separated the two germline ends. The germline CDR1 and CDR2 sequences are SNHLY and FYNNEI. In DNA form, the CDR3 reads TGTGCCAGCAGTGACCAGCCTCCGGGCACGTATAGCAATCAGCCCCAGCATTTT. Its protein product is CASSDQPPGTYSNQPQHF.

This clonotype was observed at least ten times. The rearrangement joins TRBV6-6 to TRBJ2-5; no definite D call. The V end was cut by 6 bases, the J end by 5 bases, with 10 bases between. This CDR3 comprises 12 residues. The germline V gene has CDR1 MNHNY and CDR2 SVGAGI (reference sequence). The chain's CDR3 is CASSVGGETQYF. The CDR3 DNA sequence: TGTGCCAGCAGCGTAGGCGGCGAGACCCAGTACTTC.

As for this clonotype: The junction departs from germline at one end; a sequencing error may be responsible. The V call is TRBV3-1, the J call TRBJ1-3; D uncertain. In germline, CDR1 is LGHDT, CDR2 YNNKEL (reference sequence). CDR3 size: 16 residues. CDR3 nucleotide sequence: TGTGCCAGCAGCCATGCATCCGGGAACTCTGGAAACACCACATATTTT. This gives the protein CASSHASGNSGNTTYF.

Worth noting for this clonotype: This may arise from a read error, as a much more abundant clone is one base away. The J gene is TRBJ1-1, the V gene TRBV2; D gene unclear. The CDR3 is made up of 16 amino acids. The germline V gene has CDR1 SNHLY and CDR2 FYNNEI. The CDR3: CASSQITVATSTKAFF. DNA for the CDR3: TGTGCCAGCAGCCAAATCACCGTTGCGACGAGCACTAAAGCTTTCTTT.

In the case of this clonotype: A read error may explain this, as a much larger clone is one base away. The V and J genes are TRBV6-5 and TRBJ1-4; possibly TRBD1 for D (5 bases). V was trimmed by 5 bases and J by 7 bases, leaving 20 bases between them. CDR1 is MNHEY, CDR2 SVGAGI, per germline. There are 16 residues in the CDR3. The CDR3 loop reads CASSEVQTEGGEKLFF. In DNA form, the CDR3 reads TGTGCCAGCAGTGAAGTGCAGACAGAGGGCGGTGAAAAACTGTTTTTT.

J is TRBJ2-5 and V is TRBV7-9; D perhaps matches TRBD2 (6 bases). The germline gives CDR1 SEHNR, CDR2 FQNEAQ (reference sequence). The CDR3 covers 17 residues. Trimming removed 7 bases from V and 10 bases from J, with 31 bases in between. The CDR3 here is CASIGPDSNTGGIDQYF. The CDR3 DNA is TGTGCCAGCATCGGTCCAGACAGCAACACCGGGGGAATTGACCAGTACTTC.

Comments on this clonotype: This may arise from a read error, as a much more abundant clone is one base away. The chain employs TRBV10-3 and TRBJ2-2; unclear D gene. Trimming cost V 7 bases and J 14 bases, with 23 bases left between them. CDR3 length: 14 residues. Germline V gene lookup returns CDR1 ENHRY and CDR2 SYGVKD. This CDR3 is CAINISGPTAVLFF. The CDR3 bases are TGTGCCATCAATATCTCCGGGCCCACCGCCGTCCTGTTTTTT.

In its sample, this clonotype was seen many times. The rearrangement joins TRBV5-6 to TRBJ2-7, with unresolved D. The CDR3 covers 14 residues. CDR1 and CDR2 (germline): SGHDT, YYEEEE. V lost 0 bases and J lost 3, with 10 bases in between. The CDR3: CASSLGQSIYEQYF. CDR3 nucleotides: TGTGCCAGCAGCTTGGGACAAAGTATCTACGAGCAGTACTTC.

The table lists this clonotype with many counts. The J gene is TRBJ1-4, the V gene TRBV12-3 or TRBV12-4; tentatively, D is TRBD1 (6 bases). The CDR3 loop spans 14 amino acids. V was cut by 7 bases and J by 8 bases, with 17 bases left in between. This CDR3 reads CASTNPGAEEKLFF. The CDR3 coding sequence is TGTGCCAGCACCAATCCAGGGGCCGAGGAAAAACTGTTTTTT.

In this sample, this clonotype turned up a few times. This sequence may be a read error, since a much larger clone differs from it by one base. The rearrangement joins TRBV7-2 to TRBJ2-5; D possibly corresponds to TRBD2 (5 bases). The CDR3 contains 12 residues. Germline V gene data show CDR1 as SGHTA and CDR2 as FQGNSA. Between the trimmed V and J ends, which lost 5 bases and 9 bases, there was a span of 13 bases. DNA of the CDR3: TGTGCCAGCAGCCAAGGAGCGAGGGCCCAGTACTTC. Its protein is CASSQGARAQYF.

The chain combines TRBV7-9 with TRBJ1-4, with 8 bases that match TRBD1. The ends lost 0 bases at V and 8 bases at J; junction bases unmatched: 8. Germline CDR1 reads SEHNR; CDR2 reads FQNEAQ (reference sequence). This CDR3 is 16 amino acids long. The CDR3 loop reads CASSLAPGQAKEKLFF. CDR3 sequence (DNA): TGTGCCAGCAGCTTAGCGCCGGGACAGGCGAAGGAAAAACTGTTTTTT.

The gene calls are TRBV7-2 and TRBJ2-5, with 12 nucleotides matching TRBD2. Germline V CDR1 and CDR2: SGHTA, FQGNSA. Unmatched junction bases numbered 11, after V lost 5 bases and J lost 1 base. The CDR3 is 18 residues long. The CDR3 sequence is CASSLEASGGEGQETQYF. CDR3 in DNA: TGTGCCAGCAGCCTGGAGGCTAGCGGGGGGGAAGGCCAAGAGACCCAGTACTTC.

This chain uses TRBV25-1 with TRBJ2-2; 9 bases agree with TRBD1. V was clipped by 4 bases and J by 7 bases; unmatched bases: 13. This CDR3 has 17 amino acids. In germline, CDR1 is MGHDK, CDR2 SYGVNS. The CDR3 DNA reads as TGTGCCAGCAGTGCTACCCAAGGGACAGGGCGGGACGGGGAGCTGTTTTTT. Its protein product is CASSATQGTGRDGELFF.

This clonotype was found once. V is TRBV7-9 and J is TRBJ2-2; a possible D gene is TRBD2 (5 bases). The CDR3 covers 14 residues. Looked up from germline, CDR1 is SEHNR and CDR2 is FQNEAQ (reference sequence). The V end was cut by 5 bases, the J end by 8 bases, with 15 bases between. The CDR3 coding sequence is TGTGCCAGCAGCCAAGATCAGCTAGCTGGGGAGCTGTTTTTT. Amino acid sequence: CASSQDQLAGELFF.

V is TRBV7-2 and J is TRBJ1-1; D remains unclear. Germline CDR1 is SGHTA and CDR2 is FQGNSA. The V end lost 1 base, the J end lost 7 bases, and 10 bases lay between the germline ends. This CDR3 is built from 13 residues. CDR3 loop: CASSLGGGDEAFF. CDR3 DNA: TGTGCCAGCAGCTTAGGGGGAGGTGATGAAGCTTTCTTT.

In its sample, this clonotype was seen many times. The chain employs TRBV6-5 and TRBJ1-1; 9 bases align to TRBD1. This CDR3 is built from 15 residues. V dropped 5 bases and J dropped 3; count of bases not matched to a gene: 7. From germline, CDR1 is MNHEY and CDR2 SVGAGI. The CDR3 DNA sequence: TGTGCCAGCAGTGAAGCACAGGGGGCTTACACTGAAGCTTTCTTT. Its protein is CASSEAQGAYTEAFF.